The T cell receptor (beta chain) described here comes from a study of CD8 T cells in Susac syndrome. The authors reverse transcribed about 0.5 to 1 ug RNA with random hexamers. TCRdb reprocessed the immunoSEQ multiplex PCR reads with MiXCR, giving one entry per CDR3 protein. The sample has about 160,000 distinct CDR3 sequences; under 95% are singletons. Per germline, CDR1 SGHTA and CDR2 FQGNSA. V shed 6 bases and J 3 bases; nucleotides not matched to a gene: 4. This CDR3 region has 14 residues. This clonotype was recorded only once. The chain has TRBV7-2 and TRBJ2-5, with 10 bases fitting TRBD1. The source material was CD4+ T cells from PBMCs. This receptor was identified in a human donor in good health. CDR3: CASSWTGGEETQYF. DNA for the CDR3: TGTGCCAGCAGTTGGACAGGGGGGGAAGAGACCCAGTACTTC.